The clone carrying this T cell receptor (beta chain) was seen more than once but under ten times. Antigen: not known. The repertoire was sequenced with immunoSEQ multiplex PCR; TCRdb's copy has only in-frame clones and lacks some. The data show about 410,000 clones, about 92% seen once. The sample comes from a study of Ad26.COV2.S vaccination and SARS-CoV-2 variants. At the level of the study: Enrolled in COV1001, the donor was in the Ad26.COV2.S trial arm, which received the vaccine. Once or twice, 56 days apart, Ad26.COV2.S was delivered intramuscularly. Overall study findings and caveats: In TCR breadth and depth analyses, total T cell responses may have been underestimated.

V was clipped by 10 bases and J by 5 bases; unmatched bases: 14. Per germline, CDR1 LNHDA and CDR2 SQIVND (reference sequence). This CDR3 contains 15 residues. The treatment was: approximately 18 received Ad26.COV2.S at low or high dose, single or two shots; several received placebo; per-sample allocation not given. Sampling was done on day 63 after the first vaccine or placebo injection. Expression of Wuhan-strain SARS-CoV-2 spike came from the Ad26 vector that formed the vaccine. This TCR came from a person aged 18-65 years who received the Ad26.COV2.S COVID-19 vaccine or a placebo. The V call is TRBV19, the J call TRBJ2-7, with 10 bases matching TRBD1. The specimen comprised peripheral blood, sampled in a trial of Ad26.COV2.S vaccine versus placebo. CDR3 protein: CATRDRGNSVDEQYF. The CDR3 DNA follows: TGTGCCACCAGGGACAGGGGAAACTCAGTCGACGAGCAGTACTTC. Based on the CDR3 plus reference TRBV19 and TRBJ2-7, the full variable domain is DGGITQSPKYLFRKEGQNVTLSCEQNLNHDAMYWYRQDPGQGLRLIYYSQIVNDFQKGDIAEGYSVSREKKESFPLTVTSAQKNPTAFYLCATRDRGNSVDEQYFGPGTRLTVT.